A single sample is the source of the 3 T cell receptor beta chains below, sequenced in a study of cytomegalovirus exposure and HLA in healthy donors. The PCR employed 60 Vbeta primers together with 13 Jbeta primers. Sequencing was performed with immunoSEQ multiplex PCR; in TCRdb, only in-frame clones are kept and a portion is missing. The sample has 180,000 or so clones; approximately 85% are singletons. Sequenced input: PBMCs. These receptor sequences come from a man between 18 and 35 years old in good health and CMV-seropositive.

CDR3: CASSPRLHYEQYF. CDR3 nucleotides: TGTGCCAGCAGTCCAAGACTGCATTACGAGCAGTACTTC. The chain combines TRBV27 with TRBJ2-7; D uncertain. This CDR3 comprises 13 residues. The germline V gene encodes CDR1 MNHEY and CDR2 SMNVEV (reference sequence). V was pared by 5 bases and J by 4 bases, with 12 bases between.

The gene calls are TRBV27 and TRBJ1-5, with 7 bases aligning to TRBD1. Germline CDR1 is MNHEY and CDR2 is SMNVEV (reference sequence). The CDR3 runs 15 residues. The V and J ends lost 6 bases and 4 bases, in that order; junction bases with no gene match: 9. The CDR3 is CASRLTRDSNQPQHF. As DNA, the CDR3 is TGTGCCAGCAGGCTAACCCGGGACAGTAATCAGCCCCAGCATTTT.

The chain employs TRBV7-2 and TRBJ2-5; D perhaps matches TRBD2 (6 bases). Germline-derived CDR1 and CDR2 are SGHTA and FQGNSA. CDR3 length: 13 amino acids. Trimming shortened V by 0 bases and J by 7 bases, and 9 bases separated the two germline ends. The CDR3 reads CASSLAGGGTQYF. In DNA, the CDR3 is TGTGCCAGCAGCTTAGCGGGGGGTGGGACCCAGTACTTC.